The sequence of this T cell receptor beta chain was determined in a study of T cells in Graves' hyperthyroidism and ophthalmopathy. Newly diagnosed hyperthyroidism, duration under 2 months, in patients aged 18 to 65. Investigators excluded patients with uncontrolled infection, other autoimmune disease, pregnancy or lactation. A few counts support this clonotype. RNA transcripts yielded amplified TCR beta CDR3 regions. Initially, a first-round RT-PCR of the TCR CDR3 employed the HTBI primer set. TCRdb passed the multiplex PCR reads through MiXCR, listing each CDR3 protein once. The sample lists under 750,000 distinct CDR3 sequences; around 20% were seen once. Germline values: CDR1 SGHNT, CDR2 YYREEE (reference sequence). J was trimmed by 8 bases and V by 0 bases; bases with no gene match: 7. The length of the CDR3 is 16 residues.

The chain combines TRBV5-4 with TRBJ1-6; 8 nucleotides agree with TRBD1. Sequenced input: blood. The TCR sequence derives from a woman aged 45-59 years with Graves' hyperthyroidism that later progressed to Graves' ophthalmopathy. CDR3 nucleotide sequence: TGTGCCAGCAGCTTGGCAGGGGGCGTCGGCGATTCACCCCTCCACTTT. Translated, it gives CASSLAGGVGDSPLHF.